The rows below give T cell receptor beta chains drawn from one sample of a study of T cells in Graves' hyperthyroidism and ophthalmopathy. A single record per CDR3 protein comes from TCRdb applying MiXCR to the multiplex PCR reads. Of more than 500,000 distinct CDR3 sequences in the sample, 35% to 55% are singletons; the top ten hold around 20%. The specimen sequenced was peripheral blood or thyroid tissue (not recorded which). The source of these receptors is an adult woman with Graves' disease, either hyperthyroidism or ophthalmopathy (not recorded which). Both conserved end residues are part of each CDR3. The order of the fields is D gene, clone size, V gene, J gene, CDR3 DNA, CDR3 protein. The D gene is left open where the match is weak. Not all rows give a size; the values are once, few, many and, for expanded clones, a class.

>.|few|TRBV28|TRBJ1-6
TGTGCCAGCAGTACGGGGAATAATAATTCACCCCTCCACTTT
CASSTGNNNSPLHF
>.|many|TRBV27|TRBJ2-5
TGTGCCAGCAGTTTATCGCACCCCGGTCTGCTCCAAGAGACCCAGTACTTC
CASSLSHPGLLQETQYF
>.|.|TRBV15|TRBJ2-5
TGTGCCATCGGGGGAGAGACCCAGTACTTC
CAIGGETQYF
>.|many|TRBV5-1|TRBJ2-7
TGCGCCAGCAGCCCTGAGGCGTCCAACTCCTACGAGCAGTACTTC
CASSPEASNSYEQYF
>.|few|TRBV25-1|TRBJ1-6
TGTGCCAGCAGTGAATTGGGGACCTTCGATTCACCCCTCCACTTT
CASSELGTFDSPLHF
>TRBD1|many|TRBV27|TRBJ1-2
TGTGCCAGCAGTGTTAAACAGGGGGCGGTAGATGGCTACACCTTC
CASSVKQGAVDGYTF
>.|many|TRBV5-6|TRBJ1-5
TGTGCCAGCAGCCTAACCCCTATGGGCAATCAGCCCCAGCATTTT
CASSLTPMGNQPQHF
>.|many|TRBV7-9|TRBJ2-5
TGTGCCAGCAGTTCAAGGCCCGGCGCGGAGACCCAGTACTTC
CASSSRPGAETQYF
>TRBD1|.|TRBV10-3|TRBJ2-5
TGTGCCGCCTGGACAGGGGGCGATGAGACCCAGTACTTC
CAAWTGGDETQYF
>.|many|TRBV7-8|TRBJ2-7
TGTGCCAGCAGCTTAGGAGTAGCTTTCTACGAGCAGTACTTC
CASSLGVAFYEQYF
>TRBD1|.|TRBV7-9|TRBJ1-5
TGTGCCAGCAGCTCAACCCGGACAGGGGACAATCAGCCCCAGCATTTT
CASSSTRTGDNQPQHF
>.|.|TRBV2|TRBJ1-2
TGTGCCAGCAGTGCCTGGGGGGGGGTGACTGGCTACACCTTC
CASSAWGGVTGYTF
>.|.|TRBV20-1|TRBJ2-1
TGCATTCTGTTCTATGGCGATGAGCAGTTCTTC
CILFYGDEQFF
>TRBD1|.|TRBV10-3|TRBJ1-1
TGTGCCATCAGCGGGACAGGGGGGAACACTGAAGCTTTCTTT
CAISGTGGNTEAFF
>.|.|TRBV9|TRBJ2-1
TGTGCCAGCAGCCCTCGGGACACCGACAATGAGCAGTTCTTC
CASSPRDTDNEQFF
>.|many|TRBV5-6|TRBJ2-5
TGTGCCAGCAGCTTGGGACACCTAAAAGAGACCCAGTACTTC
CASSLGHLKETQYF
>TRBD1|.|TRBV10-3|TRBJ2-2
TGTGCCATCAGTGAGAAGGGACAGGTTCAAACCGGGGAGCTGTTTTTT
CAISEKGQVQTGELFF
>.|.|TRBV5-1|TRBJ1-6
TGCGCCAGCAGCTTCTCTGCGGGAGACACACCCCTCCACTTT
CASSFSAGDTPLHF
>.|.|TRBV6-1|TRBJ1-2
TGTGCCAGCAGCCAACTGACAACCAACTATGGCTACACCTTC
CASSQLTTNYGYTF
>.|many|TRBV19|TRBJ2-7
TGTGCCAGTAATATAGATGCGACAGTAAAACAATCCTACGAGCAGTACTTC
CASNIDATVKQSYEQYF
>.|medium-sized|TRBV15|TRBJ1-1
TGTGCCACCAGCAGAGAAGGTGGGACTGAAGCTTTCTTT
CATSREGGTEAFF
>.|.|TRBV11-1|TRBJ1-1
TGTGCCAGCAGCGCCACACAGACTATCACTGAAGCTTTCTTT
CASSATQTITEAFF
>.|.|TRBV20-1|TRBJ2-5
TGCAGTGCTAGGCCGGGCACCAGCCAAGAGACCCAGTACTTC
CSARPGTSQETQYF
>.|.|TRBV7-9|TRBJ2-1
TGTGCCAGCAGCTTATCTTATGGTGAGCAGTTCTTC
CASSLSYGEQFF
>TRBD2|.|TRBV7-2|TRBJ2-2
TGTGCCAGCAGCAAACGACTAGCGGGAGACCGGGAGCTGTTTTTT
CASSKRLAGDRELFF
>.|many|TRBV11-2|TRBJ1-1
TGTGCCAGCAGCTTCAGCCGAGGAGGTGAAGCTTTCTTT
CASSFSRGGEAFF
>TRBD2|.|TRBV7-9|TRBJ2-5
TGTGCCAGCAGCCCCGGGCTAGCGGGAGCTGAGACCCAGTACTTC
CASSPGLAGAETQYF
>.|.|TRBV30|TRBJ1-1
TGTGCCTGGAGGAGACGAGAGAACACTGAAGCTTTCTTT
CAWRRRENTEAFF
>.|.|TRBV4-1|TRBJ1-5
TGCGCCAGCAGCCAAGGTTTTTCAGGGGACGGGTGGGCAGCGCATTTT
CASSQGFSGDGWAAHF
>.|.|TRBV20-1|TRBJ2-5
TGCAGTGCTAGAAGCTCTGGGGAGACCCAGTACTTC
CSARSSGETQYF